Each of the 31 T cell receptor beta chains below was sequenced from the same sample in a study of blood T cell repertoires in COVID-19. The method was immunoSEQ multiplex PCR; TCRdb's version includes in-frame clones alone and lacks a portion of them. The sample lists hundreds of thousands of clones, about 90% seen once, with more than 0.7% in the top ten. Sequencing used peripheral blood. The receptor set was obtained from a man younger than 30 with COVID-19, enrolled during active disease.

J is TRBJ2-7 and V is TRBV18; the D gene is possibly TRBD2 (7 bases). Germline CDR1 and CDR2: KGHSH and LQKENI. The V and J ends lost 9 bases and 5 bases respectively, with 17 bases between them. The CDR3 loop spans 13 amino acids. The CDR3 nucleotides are TGTGCCAGTAGGGGGGGGCGCTACAACGAGCAGTACTTC. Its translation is CASRGGRYNEQYF.

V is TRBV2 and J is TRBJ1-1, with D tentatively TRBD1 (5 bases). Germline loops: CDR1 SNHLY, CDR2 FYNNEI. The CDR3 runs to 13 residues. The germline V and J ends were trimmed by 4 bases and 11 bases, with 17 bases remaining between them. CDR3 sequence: CASSVQGPKMAFF. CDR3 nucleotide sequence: TGTGCCAGCAGTGTTCAGGGTCCCAAAATGGCTTTCTTT.

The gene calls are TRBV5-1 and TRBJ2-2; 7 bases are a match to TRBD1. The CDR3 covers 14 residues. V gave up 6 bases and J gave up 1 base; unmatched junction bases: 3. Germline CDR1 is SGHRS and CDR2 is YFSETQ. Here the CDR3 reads CASKGTENTGELFF. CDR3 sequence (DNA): TGCGCCAGCAAAGGGACAGAGAACACCGGGGAGCTGTTTTTT.

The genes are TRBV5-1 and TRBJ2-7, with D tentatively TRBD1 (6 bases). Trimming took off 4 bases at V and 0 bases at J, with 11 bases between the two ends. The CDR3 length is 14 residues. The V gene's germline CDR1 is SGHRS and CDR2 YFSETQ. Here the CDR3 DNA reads TGCGCCAGCAGCGGACAGTCAAGCTCCTACGAGCAGTACTTC. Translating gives CASSGQSSSYEQYF.

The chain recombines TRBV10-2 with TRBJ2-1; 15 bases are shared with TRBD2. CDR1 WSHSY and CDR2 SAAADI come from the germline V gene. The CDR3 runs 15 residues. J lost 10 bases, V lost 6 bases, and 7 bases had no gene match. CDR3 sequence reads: CASRGTSGGLWEQFF. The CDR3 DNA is TGCGCCAGCAGGGGGACTAGCGGGGGGCTGTGGGAGCAGTTCTTC.

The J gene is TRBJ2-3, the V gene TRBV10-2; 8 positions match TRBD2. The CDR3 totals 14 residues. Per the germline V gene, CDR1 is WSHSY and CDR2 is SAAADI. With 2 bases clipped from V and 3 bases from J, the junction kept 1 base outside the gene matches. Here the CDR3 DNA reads TGCGCCAGCAGTGAGCGACTAGCGACAGATACGCAGTATTTT. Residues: CASSERLATDTQYF.

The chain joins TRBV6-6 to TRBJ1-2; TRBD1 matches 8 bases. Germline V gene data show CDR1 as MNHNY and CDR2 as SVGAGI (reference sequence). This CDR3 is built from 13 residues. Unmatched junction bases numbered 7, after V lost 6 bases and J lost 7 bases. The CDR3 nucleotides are TGTGCCAGCAGCGGACAGGGTATAAGTGGCTACACCTTC. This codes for CASSGQGISGYTF.

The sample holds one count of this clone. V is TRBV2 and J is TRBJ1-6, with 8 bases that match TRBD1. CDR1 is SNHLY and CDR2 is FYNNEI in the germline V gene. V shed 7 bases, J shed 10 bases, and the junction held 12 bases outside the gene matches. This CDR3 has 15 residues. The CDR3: CASTLDRGLSSPLHF. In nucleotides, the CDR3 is TGTGCCAGCACCCTTGACAGGGGTCTGAGCTCACCCCTCCACTTT. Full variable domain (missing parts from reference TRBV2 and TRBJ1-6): EPEVTQTPSHQVTQMGQEVILRCVPISNHLYFYWYRQILGQKVEFLVSFYNNEISEKSEIFDDQFSVERPDGSNFTLKIRSTKLEDSAMYFCASTLDRGLSSPLHFGNGTRLTVT.

The CDR3 bases are TGTGCCAGCAGCCCGGGACTAGCCTACAATGAGCAGTTCTTC. Translating it yields CASSPGLAYNEQFF. The rearrangement uses TRBV9 and TRBJ2-1; 8 bases are shared with TRBD2. V dropped 4 bases and J dropped 2; count of bases not matched to a gene: 2. The CDR3 spans 14 residues. Looked up from germline, CDR1 is SGDLS and CDR2 is YYNGEE.

The CDR3 is CASSLDSFSGGRNTGELFF. CDR3 DNA: TGTGCCAGCAGCTTAGATAGTTTCTCCGGGGGACGCAACACCGGGGAGCTGTTTTTT. V and J are TRBV7-8 and TRBJ2-2, with D tentatively TRBD2 (6 bases). Deletions cut 1 base from V and 2 bases from J, with 20 bases between. Germline assignment: CDR1 SGHVS and CDR2 FQNEAQ. CDR3 length equals 19 residues. The complete variable domain, with remaining parts taken from reference TRBV7-8 and TRBJ2-2, reads GAGVSQSPRYKVAKRGQDVALRCDPISGHVSLFWYQQALGQGPEFLTYFQNEAQLDKSGLPSDRFFAERPEGSVSTLKIQRTQQEDSAVYLCASSLDSFSGGRNTGELFFGEGSRLTVL.

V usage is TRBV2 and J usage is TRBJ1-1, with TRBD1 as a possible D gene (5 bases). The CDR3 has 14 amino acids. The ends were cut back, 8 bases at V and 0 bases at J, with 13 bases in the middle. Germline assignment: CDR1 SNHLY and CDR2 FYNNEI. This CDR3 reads CASETGTLNTEAFF. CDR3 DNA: TGTGCCAGCGAGACTGGGACTTTGAACACTGAAGCTTTCTTT. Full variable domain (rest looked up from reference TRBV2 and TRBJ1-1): EPEVTQTPSHQVTQMGQEVILRCVPISNHLYFYWYRQILGQKVEFLVSFYNNEISEKSEIFDDQFSVERPDGSNFTLKIRSTKLEDSAMYFCASETGTLNTEAFFGQGTRLTVV.

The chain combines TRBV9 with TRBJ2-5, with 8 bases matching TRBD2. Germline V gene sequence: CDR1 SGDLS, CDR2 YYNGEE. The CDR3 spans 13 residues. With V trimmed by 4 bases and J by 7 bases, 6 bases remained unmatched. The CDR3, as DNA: TGTGCCAGCAGCCCCGGGGGGGAGCGGACCCAGTACTTC. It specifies CASSPGGERTQYF.

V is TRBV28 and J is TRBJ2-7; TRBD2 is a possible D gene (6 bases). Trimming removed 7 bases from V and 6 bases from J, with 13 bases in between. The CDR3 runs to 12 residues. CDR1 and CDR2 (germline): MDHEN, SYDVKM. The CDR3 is CASTSGVGEQYF. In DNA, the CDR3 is TGTGCCAGCACCTCGGGGGTGGGCGAGCAGTACTTC.

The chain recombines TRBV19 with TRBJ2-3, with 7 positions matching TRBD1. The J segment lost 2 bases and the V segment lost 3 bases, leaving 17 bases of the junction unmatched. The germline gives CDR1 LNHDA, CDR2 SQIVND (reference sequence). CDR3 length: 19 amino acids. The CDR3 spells CASSMGQMRRRRNTDTQYF. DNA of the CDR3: TGTGCCAGTAGTATGGGACAGATGAGAAGAAGAAGGAACACAGATACGCAGTATTTT.

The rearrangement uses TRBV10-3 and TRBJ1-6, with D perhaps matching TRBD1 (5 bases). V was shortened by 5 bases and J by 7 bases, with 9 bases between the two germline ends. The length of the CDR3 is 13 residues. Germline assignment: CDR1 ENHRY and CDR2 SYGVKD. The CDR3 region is CAISTGPNSPLHF. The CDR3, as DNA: TGTGCCATCAGTACAGGACCCAATTCACCCCTCCACTTT.

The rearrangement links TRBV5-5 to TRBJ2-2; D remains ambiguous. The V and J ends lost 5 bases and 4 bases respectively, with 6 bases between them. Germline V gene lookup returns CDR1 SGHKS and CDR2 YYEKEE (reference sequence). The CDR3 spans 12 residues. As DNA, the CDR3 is TGTGCCAGCAGTTCCTCCACCGGGGAGCTGTTTTTT. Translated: CASSSSTGELFF.

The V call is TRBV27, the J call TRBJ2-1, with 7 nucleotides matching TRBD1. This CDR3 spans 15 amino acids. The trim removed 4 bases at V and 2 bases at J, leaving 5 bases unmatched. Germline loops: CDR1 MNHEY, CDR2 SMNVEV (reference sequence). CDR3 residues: CASSSEGATYNEQFF. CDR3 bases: TGTGCCAGCAGTTCCGAGGGGGCTACCTACAATGAGCAGTTCTTC.

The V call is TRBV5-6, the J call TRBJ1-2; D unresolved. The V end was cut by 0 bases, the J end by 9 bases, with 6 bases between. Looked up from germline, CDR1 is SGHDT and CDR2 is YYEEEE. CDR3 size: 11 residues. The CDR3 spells CASSLAESYTF. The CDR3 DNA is TGTGCCAGCAGCTTGGCTGAGAGCTACACCTTC.

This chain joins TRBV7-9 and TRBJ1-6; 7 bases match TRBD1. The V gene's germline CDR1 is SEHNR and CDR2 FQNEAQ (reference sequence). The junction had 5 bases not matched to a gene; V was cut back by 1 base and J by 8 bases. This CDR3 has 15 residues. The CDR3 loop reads CASSLEGGKDSPLHF. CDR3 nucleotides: TGTGCCAGCAGCTTAGAAGGGGGCAAGGATTCACCCCTCCACTTT.

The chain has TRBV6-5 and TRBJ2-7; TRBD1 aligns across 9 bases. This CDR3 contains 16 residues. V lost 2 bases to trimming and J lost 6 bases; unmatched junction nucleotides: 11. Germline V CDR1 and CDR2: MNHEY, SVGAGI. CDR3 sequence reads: CASSYGSGTGWGEQYF. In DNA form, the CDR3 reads TGTGCCAGCAGTTACGGGTCCGGGACAGGGTGGGGCGAGCAGTACTTC.

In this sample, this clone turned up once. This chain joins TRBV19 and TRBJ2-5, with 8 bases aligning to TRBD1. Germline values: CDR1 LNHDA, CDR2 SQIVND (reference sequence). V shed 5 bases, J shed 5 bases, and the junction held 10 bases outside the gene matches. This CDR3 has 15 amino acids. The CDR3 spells CASSLTGVSKETQYF. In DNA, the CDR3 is TGTGCCAGTAGTTTGACAGGGGTTTCTAAGGAGACCCAGTACTTC.

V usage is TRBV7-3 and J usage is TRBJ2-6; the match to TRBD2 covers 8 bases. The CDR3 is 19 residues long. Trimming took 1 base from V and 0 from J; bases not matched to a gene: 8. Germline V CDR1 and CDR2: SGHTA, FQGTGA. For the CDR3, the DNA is TGTGCCAGCAGCTTAAAGTATGCGGGAGGAAGCTCTGGGGCCAACGTCCTGACTTTC. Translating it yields CASSLKYAGGSSGANVLTF.

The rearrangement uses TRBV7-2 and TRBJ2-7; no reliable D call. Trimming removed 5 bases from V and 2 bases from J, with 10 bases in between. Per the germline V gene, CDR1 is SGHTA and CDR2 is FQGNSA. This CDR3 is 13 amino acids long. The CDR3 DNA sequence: TGTGCCAGCAGCCCCCGAGGAGCCTACGAGCAGTACTTC. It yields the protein CASSPRGAYEQYF.

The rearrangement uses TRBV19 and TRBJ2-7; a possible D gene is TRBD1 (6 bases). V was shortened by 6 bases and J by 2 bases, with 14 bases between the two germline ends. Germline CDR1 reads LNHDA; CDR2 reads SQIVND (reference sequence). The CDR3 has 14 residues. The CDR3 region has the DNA TGTGCCAGTAGGGAGTCAGGGGCCCCCTACGAGCAGTACTTC. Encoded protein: CASRESGAPYEQYF. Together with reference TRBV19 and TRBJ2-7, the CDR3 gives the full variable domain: DGGITQSPKYLFRKEGQNVTLSCEQNLNHDAMYWYRQDPGQGLRLIYYSQIVNDFQKGDIAEGYSVSREKKESFPLTVTSAQKNPTAFYLCASRESGAPYEQYFGPGTRLTVT.

The CDR3 sequence is CASSLATPSPREQYF. CDR3 bases: TGTGCCAGCAGCTTGGCCACCCCAAGCCCTCGCGAGCAGTACTTC. This chain uses TRBV5-8 with TRBJ2-7; D gene unclear. V gave up 0 bases and J gave up 6 bases, with 16 bases separating them. This CDR3 region has 15 residues. In germline, CDR1 is SGHTS, CDR2 YDEGEE.

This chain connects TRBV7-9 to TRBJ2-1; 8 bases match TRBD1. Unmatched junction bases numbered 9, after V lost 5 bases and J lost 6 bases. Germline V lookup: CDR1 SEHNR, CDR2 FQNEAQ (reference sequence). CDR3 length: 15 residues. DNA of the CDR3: TGTGCCAGCAGCCGATCGGTGGGACAGGCCAATGAGCAGTTCTTC. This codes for CASSRSVGQANEQFF.

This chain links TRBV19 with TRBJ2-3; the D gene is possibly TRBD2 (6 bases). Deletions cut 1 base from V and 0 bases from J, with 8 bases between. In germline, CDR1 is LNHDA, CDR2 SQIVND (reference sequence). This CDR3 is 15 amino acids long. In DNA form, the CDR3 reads TGTGCCAGTAGTATAGGTAGCGGTAGCACAGATACGCAGTATTTT. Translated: CASSIGSGSTDTQYF.

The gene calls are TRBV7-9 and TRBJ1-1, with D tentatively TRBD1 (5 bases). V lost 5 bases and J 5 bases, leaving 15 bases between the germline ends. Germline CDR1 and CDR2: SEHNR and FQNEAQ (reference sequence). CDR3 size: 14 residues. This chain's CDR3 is CASSRDSRRTEAFF. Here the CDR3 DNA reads TGTGCCAGCAGCCGGGACTCCCGGAGGACTGAAGCTTTCTTT.

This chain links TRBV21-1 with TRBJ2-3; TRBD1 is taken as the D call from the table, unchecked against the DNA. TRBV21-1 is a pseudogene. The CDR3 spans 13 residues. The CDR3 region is CASSRGLRDTQYF. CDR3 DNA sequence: TGTGCCAGCAGCAGGGGGCTCAGAGATACGCAGTATTTT.

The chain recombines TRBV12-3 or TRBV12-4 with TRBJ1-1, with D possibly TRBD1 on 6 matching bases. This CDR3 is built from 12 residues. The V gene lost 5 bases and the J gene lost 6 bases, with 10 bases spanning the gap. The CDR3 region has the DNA TGTGCCAGCAGTCTGACAGGCGCTGAAGCTTTCTTT. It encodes CASSLTGAEAFF.

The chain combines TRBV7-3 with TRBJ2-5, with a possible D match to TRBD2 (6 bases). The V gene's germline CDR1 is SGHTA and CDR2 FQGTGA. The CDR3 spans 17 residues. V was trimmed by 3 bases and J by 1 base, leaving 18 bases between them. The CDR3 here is CASSLPQARDFQETQYF. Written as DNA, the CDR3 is TGTGCCAGCAGCTTGCCTCAAGCCCGGGACTTCCAAGAGACCCAGTACTTC.